These T cell receptor beta chains were read from a single sample in a study of OX40 agonist ivuxolimab in advanced cancers. The method was immunoSEQ multiplex PCR; TCRdb's version includes in-frame clones alone and lacks a portion of them. This table holds tens of thousands of clones, around three quarters found once. Sequences were derived from CD4+ or CD8+ T cells sorted from blood, sampled in a trial of the OX40 agonist ivuxolimab. Source of these receptors: an adult with an advanced solid tumor such as melanoma, head and neck, liver or kidney cancer. Each CDR3 is given with its conserved first and last residue. A D gene is named only where the DNA matches it firmly. Clone size is stated in some rows and not others, as once, few, many or a class when expanded.

13	TRBJ2-3	TRBV27	NA	few	CASSLLSTDTQYF	TGTGCCAGCAGTTTACTTAGCACAGATACGCAGTATTTT
15	TRBJ2-3	TRBV6-4	TRBD2	NA	CASSESGGATDTQYF	TGTGCCAGCAGTGAAAGCGGGGGGGCCACAGATACGCAGTATTTT
14	TRBJ2-7	TRBV5-1	NA	NA	CASSLDGNSYEQYF	TGCGCCAGCAGCTTGGACGGGAACTCCTACGAGCAGTACTTC
14	TRBJ2-7	TRBV5-6	NA	NA	CASSRNDYFYEQYF	TGTGCCAGCAGCCGAAATGACTACTTCTACGAGCAGTACTTC
13	TRBJ1-1	TRBV5-5	NA	NA	CASSLGLGSEAFF	TGTGCCAGCAGCTTAGGTTTGGGTTCTGAAGCTTTCTTT
15	TRBJ2-2	TRBV4-1	NA	NA	CASSLGLGVGGELFF	TGCGCCAGCAGCCTTGGCCTAGGAGTCGGCGGGGAGCTGTTTTTT
16	TRBJ1-2	TRBV5-6	TRBD1	NA	CASSYYRQGAHYGYTF	TGTGCCAGCAGCTACTATAGACAGGGGGCTCACTATGGCTACACCTTC
12	TRBJ2-7	TRBV29-1	NA	NA	CSVRTGTYEQYF	TGCAGCGTCCGGACGGGGACCTACGAGCAGTACTTC
13	TRBJ2-7	TRBV11-2	NA	NA	CASSLATDYEQYF	TGTGCCAGCAGCTTAGCGACAGACTACGAGCAGTACTTC
13	TRBJ2-7	TRBV5-1	NA	NA	CASSPRAGYEQYF	TGCGCCAGCAGCCCCAGGGCCGGGTACGAGCAGTACTTC
19	TRBJ2-7	TRBV10-2	NA	once	CASSPDPPGTHERAYEQYF	TGCGCCAGCAGTCCCGACCCCCCCGGGACACACGAACGCGCCTACGAGCAGTACTTC
15	TRBJ1-5	TRBV9	TRBD1	NA	CASSYGTGGNQPQHF	TGTGCCAGCAGCTATGGGACAGGGGGTAATCAGCCCCAGCATTTT
19	TRBJ2-3	TRBV9	TRBD2	NA	CASSPRGSSGGGGTDTQYF	TGTGCCAGCAGCCCCCGAGGTTCCAGCGGGGGGGGAGGGACAGATACGCAGTATTTT
15	TRBJ2-7	TRBV4-3	NA	few	CASSPLGGRVDEQYF	TGCGCCAGCAGCCCCCTCGGGGGAAGGGTTGACGAGCAGTACTTC
16	TRBJ1-1	TRBV7-2	TRBD1	few	CASTRDSGRGGTEAFF	TGCGCCAGCACCCGGGACAGTGGGAGAGGTGGCACTGAAGCTTTCTTT
13	TRBJ2-7	TRBV7-8	NA	NA	CASSKTDSSEQYF	TGTGCCAGCAGCAAGACAGATTCCTCAGAGCAGTACTTC
14	TRBJ2-7	TRBV7-8	NA	once	CASSFGGYGYEQYF	TGTGCCAGCAGCTTTGGGGGTTACGGGTACGAGCAGTACTTC
15	TRBJ1-2	TRBV5-4	NA	NA	CASSPRGRGNYGYTF	TGTGCCAGCAGCCCTCGGGGGCGGGGGAACTATGGCTACACCTTC
15	TRBJ1-1	TRBV4-1	TRBD1	few	CASSQAGTANTEAFF	TGCGCCAGCAGCCAAGCCGGGACAGCGAACACTGAAGCTTTCTTT
15	TRBJ2-3	TRBV5-6	TRBD2	NA	CASSSGLTNTDTQYF	TGTGCCAGCAGCTCGGGACTAACCAACACAGATACGCAGTATTTT
14	TRBJ2-7	TRBV9	TRBD1	NA	CASSVGDRVGEQYF	TGTGCCAGCAGCGTAGGGGACAGGGTAGGCGAGCAGTACTTC
16	TRBJ2-3	TRBV6-4	TRBD2	NA	CASSDSGSGGGDTQYF	TGTGCCAGCAGTGACTCGGGTAGCGGGGGAGGAGATACGCAGTATTTT
14	TRBJ1-2	TRBV7-9	NA	NA	CASSASTGTYGYTF	TGTGCCAGCAGCGCGTCTACAGGGACCTATGGCTACACCTTC
12	TRBJ2-2	TRBV6-1	NA	NA	CASTNSGGELFF	TGTGCCAGCACTAATAGCGGCGGGGAGCTGTTTTTT